This T cell receptor (beta chain) was obtained from a study of shared clonotypes between healthy human individuals. About the research overall: Aged between 18 and 49, the donors were two women and a few men.

Each cell subset's genomic DNA was divided evenly among several immunoSEQ plates. In the original workflow: Junction-only sequences without quality scores came from ImmunoSEQ, so filtering differed. Using immunoSEQ multiplex PCR, the repertoire was profiled, and TCRdb retains in-frame clones only, with some absent. For V, J and clone size, that table is used; D and trimming come from the DNA. The sample lists approximately 470,000 clones; over 75% were seen once. Per germline, CDR1 LGHNA and CDR2 YNFKEQ. V was shortened by 3 bases and J by 8 bases, with 8 bases between the two germline ends. CDR3 size: 12 residues.

Sequencing was performed on PBMCs. The chain is built from TRBV4-2 and TRBJ2-1; D is uncertain. The source of this sequence is a woman in her thirties or forties in good health. Some clones in this sample may be carry-over from other donors' samples. CDR3 bases: TGTGCCAGCAGCCACCCGGGCGATGAGCAGTTCTTC. It is translated as CASSHPGDEQFF.